The 18 T cell receptor beta chains in this list originate from one sample, sequenced in a study of regulatory T cells in long-lasting Graves disease. Noted time point: newly diagnosed GD, antithyroid drugs for less than 3 months. The TCR library was prepared using RNA isolated from PBMCs. Sequencing libraries for TCR beta were prepared with iRepertoire HTBI primers and Arm-PCR of CDR3 regions. TCRdb used MiXCR to reprocess the multiplex PCR reads, holding one entry per CDR3 protein. The sample has 550,000 or so distinct CDR3 sequences, around 12% seen once. The same sample was also used in a study of T cells in Graves' hyperthyroidism and ophthalmopathy.

Specimen: peripheral blood mononuclear cells (PBMCs), collected at new diagnosis, from a patient treated with antithyroid drugs. Every receptor here comes from a woman aged 25 to 39 with Graves disease.

This clonotype was recorded at least ten times. This sequence joins TRBV11-3 and TRBJ2-7, with unresolved D. Between the trimmed V and J ends, which lost 4 bases and 3 bases, there was a span of 10 bases. This CDR3 has 13 residues. From germline, CDR1 is SGHNT and CDR2 YENEEA. The CDR3 nucleotides read TGTGCCAGCAGCTCCCATGCCAGCTACGAGCAGTACTTC. This codes for CASSSHASYEQYF.

This clonotype appeared many times. The chain joins TRBV6-1 to TRBJ1-2, with 9 positions matching TRBD1. Germline loops: CDR1 MNHNS, CDR2 SASEGT. This CDR3 has 13 residues. V lost 6 bases, J lost 8 bases, and 7 bases stayed unmatched. The DNA of the CDR3 is TGTGCCAGCAGCTTGAACAGGGGGCACGGCTACACCTTC. It specifies CASSLNRGHGYTF.

In its sample, this clonotype was seen many times. The chain is built from TRBV2 and TRBJ1-1, with 10 bases identical to TRBD1. Germline CDR1 and CDR2: SNHLY and FYNNEI. There are 14 residues in the CDR3. The V and J ends lost 5 bases and 4 bases, in that order; junction bases with no gene match: 4. The CDR3 region has the DNA TGTGCCAGCAGTATGACAGGGGGCGGCACTGAAGCTTTCTTT. Translating gives CASSMTGGGTEAFF.

For this clonotype: Possible read error: a much larger clone is one base away. The rearrangement joins TRBV4-3 to TRBJ2-7, with 8 bases that match TRBD1. The CDR3 totals 14 residues. Looked up from germline, CDR1 is LGHNA and CDR2 is YSLEER. The CDR3 protein is CASSQVSGGYGQYF. The CDR3 bases are TGCGCCAGCAGCCAAGTGTCAGGGGGCTACGGGCAGTACTTC.

The table lists this clonotype with many counts. The rearrangement links TRBV28 to TRBJ2-5; the D gene is possibly TRBD1 (6 bases). In germline, CDR1 is MDHEN, CDR2 SYDVKM. Trimming stripped 5 bases from V and 7 bases from J, with 17 bases between. The CDR3 totals 14 residues. The CDR3 DNA reads as TGTGCCAGCAGTCCCCACAGGGAGCAGGGGACCCAGTACTTC. Translated, it gives CASSPHREQGTQYF. Full variable domain (outside the CDR3, taken from reference TRBV28 and TRBJ2-5): DVKVTQSSRYLVKRTGEKVFLECVQDMDHENMFWYRQDPGLGLRLIYFSYDVKMKEKGDIPEGYSVSREKKERFSLILESASTNQTSMYLCASSPHREQGTQYFGPGTRLLVL.

This clonotype has at least ten counts. The chain couples TRBV5-5 to TRBJ2-1, with 10 bases matching TRBD1. This CDR3 is 17 amino acids long. CDR1 is SGHKS and CDR2 is YYEKEE in the germline V gene (reference sequence). The ends lost 3 bases at V and 5 bases at J; junction bases unmatched: 11. CDR3 DNA: TGTGCCAGCAGCTCTAGAACCGGGACAGGGGTGGACAATGAGCAGTTCTTC. Translation gives CASSSRTGTGVDNEQFF.

V gene TRBV12-3 or TRBV12-4 combines with J gene TRBJ2-1; 12 bases are shared with TRBD2. J lost 8 bases, V lost 5 bases, and 7 bases had no gene match. This CDR3 has 15 residues. DNA of the CDR3: TGTGCCAGCAGTCCACGACTAGCGGGGGCCTATGAGCAGTTCTTC. Protein product: CASSPRLAGAYEQFF.

This clonotype was detected a few times. This chain connects TRBV19 to TRBJ2-4, with 7 bases that match TRBD1. From germline, CDR1 is LNHDA and CDR2 SQIVND (reference sequence). The CDR3 loop spans 14 amino acids. J gave up 0 bases and V 4 bases, and 0 bases lay outside the gene matches. The CDR3 DNA sequence: TGTGCCAGTAGTAGGGACAGAGCCAAAAACATTCAGTACTTC. This sequence encodes CASSRDRAKNIQYF.

The table lists this clonotype with many counts. The chain couples TRBV28 to TRBJ2-7, with 9 bases identical to TRBD2. The CDR3 loop spans 16 amino acids. V was pared by 3 bases and J by 2 bases, with 8 bases of the junction left unmatched. Germline V gene sequence: CDR1 MDHEN, CDR2 SYDVKM. Here the CDR3 DNA reads TGTGCCAGCAGTTTGGGCGGGCTAGCGGGACCCTACGAGCAGTACTTC. Its protein is CASSLGGLAGPYEQYF.

This clonotype appeared many times. In nucleotides, the CDR3 is TGTGCCAGCAGTTTCTCCGACAGGGCTAACACTGAAGCTTTCTTT. Its protein product is CASSFSDRANTEAFF. The gene calls are TRBV28 and TRBJ1-1; 7 nucleotides agree with TRBD1. CDR1 is MDHEN, CDR2 SYDVKM, per germline. The CDR3 consists of 15 residues. Trimming at V came to 3 bases and at J to 2 bases, leaving 6 bases not matched to a gene. Together with reference TRBV28 and TRBJ1-1, the CDR3 gives the full variable domain: DVKVTQSSRYLVKRTGEKVFLECVQDMDHENMFWYRQDPGLGLRLIYFSYDVKMKEKGDIPEGYSVSREKKERFSLILESASTNQTSMYLCASSFSDRANTEAFFGQGTRLTVV.

This clonotype came up many times. The chain employs TRBV13 and TRBJ1-3, with a tentative D call TRBD1 (6 bases). CDR1 is PRHDT, CDR2 FYEKMQ, per germline (reference sequence). The V and J ends lost 5 bases and 4 bases respectively, with 18 bases between them. The CDR3 has 16 amino acids. CDR3 sequence reads: CASSARRYRAGNTIYF. In nucleotides, the CDR3 is TGTGCCAGCAGCGCAAGAAGATACAGGGCGGGAAACACCATATATTTT.

This clonotype was seen a handful of times. DNA for the CDR3: TGTGCCAGCAGCTCCAGTGGAGGGACAGGTTCTGGGGCCAACGTCCTGACTTTC. This codes for CASSSSGGTGSGANVLTF. V and J are TRBV5-5 and TRBJ2-6, with TRBD1 matching 8 bases. V dropped 3 bases and J dropped 1; count of bases not matched to a gene: 9. This CDR3 is 18 amino acids long. Germline V gene lookup returns CDR1 SGHKS and CDR2 YYEKEE (reference sequence).

This clonotype was picked up many times. V is TRBV4-3 and J is TRBJ2-5; 9 bases agree with TRBD2. CDR1 and CDR2 from the germline V gene are LGHNA and YSLEER. This CDR3 spans 20 amino acids. V dropped 0 bases and J dropped 2; count of bases not matched to a gene: 16. DNA for the CDR3: TGCGCCAGCAGCCAAGACCCCATGGGGGCTAGCGGGATGGTACAAGAGACCCAGTACTTC. It specifies CASSQDPMGASGMVQETQYF.

This clonotype was counted at least ten times. The chain is built from TRBV6-2 or TRBV6-3 and TRBJ2-1; weak D call: TRBD2 (5 bases). CDR1 is MNHEY and CDR2 is SVGEGT in the germline V gene. V was trimmed by 3 bases and J by 2 bases, leaving 8 bases between them. The CDR3 sequence is 14 residues long. CDR3 protein: CASSYAGAYNEQFF. The DNA for the CDR3 is TGTGCCAGCAGTTATGCGGGTGCCTACAATGAGCAGTTCTTC.

This clonotype was picked up many times. J is TRBJ1-1 and V is TRBV10-3; D possibly corresponds to TRBD1 (5 bases). The CDR3 consists of 13 residues. V was shortened by 4 bases and J by 6 bases, with 12 bases between the two germline ends. Germline values: CDR1 ENHRY, CDR2 SYGVKD. The CDR3 DNA reads as TGTGCCATCAGTGGTGCGGGGGTGTCTGAAGCTTTCTTT. Translated: CAISGAGVSEAFF.

The gene calls are TRBV4-1 and TRBJ2-5, with 9 positions matching TRBD2. The CDR3 has 16 amino acids. V shed 4 bases, J shed 6 bases, and the junction held 12 bases outside the gene matches. The V gene's germline CDR1 is MGHRA and CDR2 YSYEKL. The CDR3 region is CASSRGTSPGGKTQYF. Written as DNA, the CDR3 is TGCGCCAGCAGCCGGGGGACTAGCCCTGGTGGAAAGACCCAGTACTTC.

The table lists this clonotype with a few counts. The CDR3 DNA reads as TGCGCCAGCAGCTTTACAGTGAGCAACACCGGGGAGCTGTTTTTT. Its translation is CASSFTVSNTGELFF. J is TRBJ2-2 and V is TRBV5-1; D gene unclear. Germline loops: CDR1 SGHRS, CDR2 YFSETQ. This CDR3 has 15 residues. V lost 2 bases and J lost 2, with 10 bases in between. The whole variable domain, filled in from reference TRBV5-1 and TRBJ2-2, reads KAGVTQTPRYLIKTRGQQVTLSCSPISGHRSVSWYQQTPGQGLQFLFEYFSETQRNKGNFPGRFSGRQFSNSRSEMNVSTLELGDSALYLCASSFTVSNTGELFFGEGSRLTVL.

This clonotype was recorded at least ten times. The CDR3 sequence: CAWSVKVGGDSPLHF. The CDR3 DNA reads TGTGCCTGGAGTGTAAAGGTCGGAGGTGATTCACCCCTCCACTTT. The V call is TRBV30, the J call TRBJ1-6, with D unclear. The germline V gene has CDR1 GTSNPN and CDR2 SVGIG (reference sequence). Between the trimmed V and J ends, which lost 0 bases and 8 bases, there was a span of 14 bases. The CDR3 is 15 residues long.